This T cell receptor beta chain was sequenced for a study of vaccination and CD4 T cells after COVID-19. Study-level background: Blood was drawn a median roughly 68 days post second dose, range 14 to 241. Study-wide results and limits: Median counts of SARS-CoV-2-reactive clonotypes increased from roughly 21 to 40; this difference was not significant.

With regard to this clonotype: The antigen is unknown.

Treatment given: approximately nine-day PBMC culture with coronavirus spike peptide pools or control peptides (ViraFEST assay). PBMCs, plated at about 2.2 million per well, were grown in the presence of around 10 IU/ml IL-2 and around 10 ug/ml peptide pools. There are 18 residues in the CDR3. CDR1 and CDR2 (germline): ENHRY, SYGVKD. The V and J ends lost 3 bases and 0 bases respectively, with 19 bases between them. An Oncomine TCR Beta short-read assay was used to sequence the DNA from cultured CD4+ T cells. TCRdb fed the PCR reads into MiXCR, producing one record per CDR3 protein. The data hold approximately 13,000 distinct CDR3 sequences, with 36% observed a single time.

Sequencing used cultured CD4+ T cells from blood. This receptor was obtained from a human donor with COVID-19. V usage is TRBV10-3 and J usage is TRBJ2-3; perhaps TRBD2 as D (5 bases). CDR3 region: CAISDPRVASGSTDTQYF. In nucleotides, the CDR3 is TGTGCCATCAGTGACCCCCGGGTTGCCAGCGGTAGCACAGATACGCAGTATTTT.